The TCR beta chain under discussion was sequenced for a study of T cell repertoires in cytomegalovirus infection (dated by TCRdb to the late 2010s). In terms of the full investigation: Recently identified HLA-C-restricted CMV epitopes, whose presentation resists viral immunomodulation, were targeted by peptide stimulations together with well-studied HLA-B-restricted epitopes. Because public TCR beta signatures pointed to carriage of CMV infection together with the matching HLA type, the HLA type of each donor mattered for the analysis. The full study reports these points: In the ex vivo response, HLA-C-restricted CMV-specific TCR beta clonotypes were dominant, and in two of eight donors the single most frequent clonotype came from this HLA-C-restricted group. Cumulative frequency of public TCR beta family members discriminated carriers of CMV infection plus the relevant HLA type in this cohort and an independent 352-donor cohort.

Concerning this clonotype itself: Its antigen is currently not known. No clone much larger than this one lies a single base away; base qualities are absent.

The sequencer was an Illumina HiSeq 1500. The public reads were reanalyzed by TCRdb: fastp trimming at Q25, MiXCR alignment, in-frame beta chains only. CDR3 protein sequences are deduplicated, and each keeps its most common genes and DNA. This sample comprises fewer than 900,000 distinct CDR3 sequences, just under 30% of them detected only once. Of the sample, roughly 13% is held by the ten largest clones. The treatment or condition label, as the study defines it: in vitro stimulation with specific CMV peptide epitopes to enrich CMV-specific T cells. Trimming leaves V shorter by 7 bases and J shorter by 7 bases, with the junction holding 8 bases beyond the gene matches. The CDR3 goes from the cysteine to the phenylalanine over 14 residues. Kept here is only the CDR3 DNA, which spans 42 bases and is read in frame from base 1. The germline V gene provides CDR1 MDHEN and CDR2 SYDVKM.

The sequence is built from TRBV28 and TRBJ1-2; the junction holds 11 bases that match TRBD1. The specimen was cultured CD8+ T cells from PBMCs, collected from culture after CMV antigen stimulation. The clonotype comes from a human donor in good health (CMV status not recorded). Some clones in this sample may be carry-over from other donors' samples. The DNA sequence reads TGTGCCAGCACTACCCCCGGGACAGGGGGTGGCTACACCTTC. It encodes CASTTPGTGGGYTF.